This T cell receptor (beta chain) was profiled in a study of CD8 T cells in Susac syndrome. Notes on the study in general: Maximal CD8+ clonal expansion in Susac was observed within TEMRA cells and among active patients.

As to this clonotype: What it binds is not known.

Germline CDR1 reads DFQATT; CDR2 reads SNEGSKA (reference sequence). The CDR3 runs to 14 residues. J was trimmed by 7 bases and V by 3 bases; bases with no gene match: 6. The patients with Susac syndrome satisfied recently defined diagnostic criteria for either definite or probable disease. Reverse transcription of roughly 0.45 to 1 ug RNA was performed with random hexamers. Coverage of TCR beta CDR3 amplification by immunoSEQ multiplex PCR extended to 54 Vbeta and 13 Jbeta. TCRdb reanalysed the immunoSEQ multiplex PCR reads using MiXCR and keeps one entry per CDR3 protein. Among 75,000 to 100,000 distinct CDR3 sequences listed, 85% to 95% were seen once.

Material: CD8+ T cells from PBMCs. The receptor comes from a human donor with Susac syndrome. V gene TRBV20-1 combines with J gene TRBJ2-1, with TRBD2 matching over 10 bases. The CDR3 coding sequence is TGCAGTGCTAGCTCTCTAGCGGGGGAGAATGAGCAGTTCTTC. Amino acid sequence: CSASSLAGENEQFF.